This section outlines one T cell receptor (beta chain) sequence together with its context. What it binds is unknown. This entry belongs to a study of beta chain features in type 1 diabetes. Study at large: There was similarity between patients and healthy donors in age, gender and cell yields. Study results and limitations: Moderately but significantly shorter TCRB CDR3s were found in Type 1 diabetes patients in all four CD4+ subsets.

Investigators reverse transcribed all isolated RNA, so they sequenced expressed TCRB transcripts. Average reads for naive, central memory and regulatory T cell samples were about 3.57 million. Repertoires were generated with immunoSEQ multiplex PCR, while TCRdb's copy carries only in-frame clones and drops some. The repertoire holds some 140,000 clones, with around 9% as singletons. Staining for CD45RO/CCR7/CD25/CD127/CD95/CD27 allowed sorting of CD4+ naive, central memory, regulatory and stem cell-like memory cells. CDR3 length: 15 residues. The V gene end was trimmed by 6 bases and the J gene end by 4 bases; junction bases not matched to a gene: 11. Germline values: CDR1 SQVTM, CDR2 ANQGSEA.

The sample comprised central memory CD4+ T cells from blood. This clonotype was sampled from a man younger than 45 with type 1 diabetes. The chain has TRBV29-1 and TRBJ2-5; 10 bases are a match to TRBD1. CDR3 residues: CSVTSGTGVGETQYF. CDR3 DNA: TGCAGCGTGACCTCCGGGACAGGGGTGGGAGAGACCCAGTACTTC.